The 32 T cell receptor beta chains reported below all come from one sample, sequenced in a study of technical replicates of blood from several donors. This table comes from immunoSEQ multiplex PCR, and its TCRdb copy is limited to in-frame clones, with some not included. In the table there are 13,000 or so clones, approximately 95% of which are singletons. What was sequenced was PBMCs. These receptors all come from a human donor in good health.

The CDR3 protein is CASSFSGGNTEAFF. DNA of the CDR3: TGCGCCAGCAGCTTTTCAGGGGGGAACACTGAAGCTTTCTTT. The chain has TRBV5-1 and TRBJ1-1; 7 positions match TRBD1. The CDR3 consists of 14 residues. With 2 bases clipped from V and 1 base from J, the junction kept 2 bases outside the gene matches. Germline CDR1 SGHRS, CDR2 YFSETQ.

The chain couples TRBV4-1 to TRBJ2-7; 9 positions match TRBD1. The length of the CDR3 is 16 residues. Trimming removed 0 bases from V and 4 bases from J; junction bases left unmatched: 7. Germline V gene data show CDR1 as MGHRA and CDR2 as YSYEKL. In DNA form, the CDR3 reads TGCGCCAGCAGCCAAGAAGGACAACAGGGGGCTTACGAGCAGTACTTC. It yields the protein CASSQEGQQGAYEQYF.

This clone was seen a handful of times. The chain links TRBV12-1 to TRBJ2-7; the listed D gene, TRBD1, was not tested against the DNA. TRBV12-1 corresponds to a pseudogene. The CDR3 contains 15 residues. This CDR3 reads CASNTLSDRAYEQYF. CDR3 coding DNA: TGTGCCAGCAACACCTTGTCGGACAGGGCCTACGAGCAGTACTTC.

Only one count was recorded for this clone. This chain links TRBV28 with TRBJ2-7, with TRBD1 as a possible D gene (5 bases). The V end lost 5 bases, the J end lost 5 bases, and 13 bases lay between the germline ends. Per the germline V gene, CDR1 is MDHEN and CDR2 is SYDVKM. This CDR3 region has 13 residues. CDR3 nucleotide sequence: TGTGCCAGCAGTGAGGACAAGGGTCACGAGCAGTACTTC. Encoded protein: CASSEDKGHEQYF.

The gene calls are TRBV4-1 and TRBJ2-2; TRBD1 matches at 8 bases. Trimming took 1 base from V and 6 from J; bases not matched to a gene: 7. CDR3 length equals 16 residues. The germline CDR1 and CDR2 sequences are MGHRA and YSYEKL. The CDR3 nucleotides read TGCGCCAGCAGCCAAGGTGTACCAGGGGGCGCCGGGGAGCTGTTTTTT. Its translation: CASSQGVPGGAGELFF.

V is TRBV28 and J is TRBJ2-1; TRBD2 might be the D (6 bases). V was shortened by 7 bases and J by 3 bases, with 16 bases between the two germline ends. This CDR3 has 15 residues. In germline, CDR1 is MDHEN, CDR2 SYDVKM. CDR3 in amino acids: CASTDSLGGYNEQFF. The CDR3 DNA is TGTGCCAGCACCGATTCTCTGGGGGGCTACAATGAGCAGTTCTTC.

CDR3 in amino acids: CASSYPTGPHTDTQYF. The CDR3 DNA sequence: TGTGCCAGCAGTTACCCTACAGGTCCCCACACAGATACGCAGTATTTT. This chain uses TRBV6-5 with TRBJ2-3; D might be TRBD1 (5 bases). This CDR3 has 16 amino acids. With 2 bases removed from V and 2 bases from J, the gap between germline ends came to 14 bases. CDR1 MNHEY and CDR2 SVGAGI come from the germline V gene.

The CDR3 spells CASGLVGGLETQYF. In nucleotides, the CDR3 is TGTGCTAGTGGTTTGGTGGGGGGATTGGAGACCCAGTACTTC. The rearrangement uses TRBV12-5 and TRBJ2-5; D possibly corresponds to TRBD2 (6 bases). V was cut by 0 bases and J by 5 bases, with 10 bases left in between. Germline V gene data show CDR1 as LGHNT and CDR2 as FRNRAP. The CDR3 covers 14 residues. The whole variable domain, remainder taken from reference TRBV12-5 and TRBJ2-5, is DARVTQTPRHKVTEMGQEVTMRCQPILGHNTVFWYRQTMMQGLELLAYFRNRAPLDDSGMPKDRFSAEMPDATLATLKIQPSEPRDSAVYFCASGLVGGLETQYFGPGTRLLVL.

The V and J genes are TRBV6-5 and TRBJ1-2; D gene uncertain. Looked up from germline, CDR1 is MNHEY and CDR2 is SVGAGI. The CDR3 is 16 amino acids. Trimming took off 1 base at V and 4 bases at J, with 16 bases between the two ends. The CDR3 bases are TGTGCCAGCAGTTACTTCCCACCTCCCACCAGCTATGGCTACACCTTC. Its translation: CASSYFPPPTSYGYTF.

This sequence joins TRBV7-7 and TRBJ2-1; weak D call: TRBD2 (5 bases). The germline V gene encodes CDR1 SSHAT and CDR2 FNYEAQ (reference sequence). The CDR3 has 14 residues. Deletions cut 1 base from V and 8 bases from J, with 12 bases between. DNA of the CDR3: TGTGCCAGCAGCTTAGATAGGACTTCAGATGAGCAGTTCTTC. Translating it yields CASSLDRTSDEQFF.

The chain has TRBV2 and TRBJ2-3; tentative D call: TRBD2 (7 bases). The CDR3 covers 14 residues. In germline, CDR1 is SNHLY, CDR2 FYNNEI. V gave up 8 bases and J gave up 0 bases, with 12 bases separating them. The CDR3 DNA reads TGTGCCAGCCGGGGGAGGGGGAGCACAGATACGCAGTATTTT. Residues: CASRGRGSTDTQYF.

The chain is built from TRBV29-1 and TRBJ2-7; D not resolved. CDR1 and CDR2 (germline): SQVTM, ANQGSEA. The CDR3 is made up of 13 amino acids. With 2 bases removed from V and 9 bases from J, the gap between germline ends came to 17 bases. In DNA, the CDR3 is TGCAGCGTTGAATCCCCCACCGTCGGTGGGCAGTACTTC. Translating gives CSVESPTVGGQYF.

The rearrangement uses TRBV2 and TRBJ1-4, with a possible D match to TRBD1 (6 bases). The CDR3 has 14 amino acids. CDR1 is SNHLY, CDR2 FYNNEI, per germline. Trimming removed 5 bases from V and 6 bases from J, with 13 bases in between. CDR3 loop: CASSKDSSDEKLFF. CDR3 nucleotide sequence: TGTGCCAGCAGTAAGGACAGTTCGGATGAAAAACTGTTTTTT.

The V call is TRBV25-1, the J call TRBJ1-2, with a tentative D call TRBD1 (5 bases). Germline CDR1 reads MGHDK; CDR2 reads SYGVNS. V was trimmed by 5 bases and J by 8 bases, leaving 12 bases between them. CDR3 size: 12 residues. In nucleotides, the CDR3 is TGTGCCAGCAGTTTTCAGGGATACGGCTACACCTTC. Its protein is CASSFQGYGYTF.

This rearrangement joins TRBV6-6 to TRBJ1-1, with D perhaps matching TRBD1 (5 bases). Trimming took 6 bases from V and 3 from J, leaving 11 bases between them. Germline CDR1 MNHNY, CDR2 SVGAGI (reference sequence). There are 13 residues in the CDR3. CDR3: CASRGLPDTEAFF. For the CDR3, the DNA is TGTGCCAGCAGGGGACTCCCGGACACTGAAGCTTTCTTT.

In nucleotides, the CDR3 is TGTGCCAGCAGTTTACTAGCGGGAGGGACTGATACGCAGTATTTT. Residues: CASSLLAGGTDTQYF. The chain uses TRBV28 and TRBJ2-3, with 12 bases aligning to TRBD2. V trimming: 2 bases; J trimming: 6 bases; junction bases outside the gene matches: 3. The CDR3 length is 15 residues. Germline V lookup: CDR1 MDHEN, CDR2 SYDVKM.

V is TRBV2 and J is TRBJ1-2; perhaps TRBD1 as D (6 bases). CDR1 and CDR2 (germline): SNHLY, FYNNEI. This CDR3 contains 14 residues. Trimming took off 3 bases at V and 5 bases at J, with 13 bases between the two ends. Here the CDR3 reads CASSDQGQGYGYTF. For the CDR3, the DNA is TGTGCCAGCAGTGATCAGGGGCAGGGTTATGGCTACACCTTC.

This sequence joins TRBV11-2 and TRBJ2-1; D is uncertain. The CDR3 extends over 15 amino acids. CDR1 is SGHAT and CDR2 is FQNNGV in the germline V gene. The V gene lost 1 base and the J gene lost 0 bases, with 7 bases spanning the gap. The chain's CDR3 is CASSLGGSSYNEQFF. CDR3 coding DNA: TGTGCCAGCAGCTTAGGAGGAAGCTCCTACAATGAGCAGTTCTTC.

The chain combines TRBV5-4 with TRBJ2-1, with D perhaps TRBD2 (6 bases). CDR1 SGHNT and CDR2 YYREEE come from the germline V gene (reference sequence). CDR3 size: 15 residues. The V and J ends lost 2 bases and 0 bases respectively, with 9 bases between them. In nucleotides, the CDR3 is TGTGCCAGCAGCTTAAGCGGGCGCTCCTACAATGAGCAGTTCTTC. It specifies CASSLSGRSYNEQFF.

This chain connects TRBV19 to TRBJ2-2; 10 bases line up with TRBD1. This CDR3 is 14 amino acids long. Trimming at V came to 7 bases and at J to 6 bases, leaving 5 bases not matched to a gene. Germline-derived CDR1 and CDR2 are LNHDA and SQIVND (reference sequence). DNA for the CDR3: TGTGCCAGTAAGACAGGGGGCGAGGCCGGGGAGCTGTTTTTT. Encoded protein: CASKTGGEAGELFF.

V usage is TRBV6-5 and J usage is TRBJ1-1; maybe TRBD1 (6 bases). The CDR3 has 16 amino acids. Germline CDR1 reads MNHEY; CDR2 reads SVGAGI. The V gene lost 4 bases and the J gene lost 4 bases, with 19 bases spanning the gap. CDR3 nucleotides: TGTGCCAGCAGTTTGGGACAAGGGACCCCCGGCACTGAAGCTTTCTTT. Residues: CASSLGQGTPGTEAFF.

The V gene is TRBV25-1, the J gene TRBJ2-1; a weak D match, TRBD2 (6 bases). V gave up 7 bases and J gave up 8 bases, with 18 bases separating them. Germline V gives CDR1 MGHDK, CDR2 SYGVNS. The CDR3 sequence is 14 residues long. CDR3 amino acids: CASTLKVGGHEQFF. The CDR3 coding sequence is TGTGCCAGCACCCTCAAGGTGGGGGGACATGAGCAGTTCTTC. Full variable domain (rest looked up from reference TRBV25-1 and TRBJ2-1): EADIYQTPRYLVIGTGKKITLECSQTMGHDKMYWYQQDPGMELHLIHYSYGVNSTEKGDLSSESTVSRIRTEHFPLTLESARPSHTSQYLCASTLKVGGHEQFFGPGTRLTVL.

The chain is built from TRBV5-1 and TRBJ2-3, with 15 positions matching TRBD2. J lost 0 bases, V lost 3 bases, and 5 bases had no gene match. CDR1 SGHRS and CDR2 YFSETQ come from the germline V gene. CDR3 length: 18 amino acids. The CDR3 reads CASSSGLAGGVSTDTQYF. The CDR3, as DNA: TGCGCCAGCAGCTCCGGACTAGCGGGAGGGGTTAGCACAGATACGCAGTATTTT.

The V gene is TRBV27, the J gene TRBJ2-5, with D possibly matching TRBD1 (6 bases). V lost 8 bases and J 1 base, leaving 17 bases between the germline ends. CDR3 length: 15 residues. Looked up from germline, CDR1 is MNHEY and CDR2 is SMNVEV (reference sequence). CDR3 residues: CASGGHATLQETQYF. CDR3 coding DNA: TGTGCCAGCGGGGGACACGCGACTCTCCAAGAGACCCAGTACTTC.

The CDR3 DNA is TGTGCCAGCAGCCCTGTTGGCGGGAGGGGGTATTTT. It encodes CASSPVGGRGYF. The genes are TRBV27 and TRBJ2-3, with 9 positions matching TRBD2. The CDR3 runs to 12 residues. Per germline, CDR1 MNHEY and CDR2 SMNVEV (reference sequence). V was clipped by 6 bases and J by 14 bases; unmatched bases: 9.

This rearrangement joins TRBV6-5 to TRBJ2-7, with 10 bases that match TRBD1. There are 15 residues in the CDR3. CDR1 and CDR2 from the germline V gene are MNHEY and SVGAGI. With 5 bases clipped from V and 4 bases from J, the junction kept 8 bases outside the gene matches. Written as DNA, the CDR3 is TGTGCCAGCAGTCCCTCAAAGGGACAGGGGTACGAGCAGTACTTC. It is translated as CASSPSKGQGYEQYF.

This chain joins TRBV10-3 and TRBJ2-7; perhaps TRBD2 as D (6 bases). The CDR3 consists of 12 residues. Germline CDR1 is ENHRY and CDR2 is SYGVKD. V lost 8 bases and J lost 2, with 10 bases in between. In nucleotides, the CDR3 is TGTGCCATCTCAGCGGGTACCTACGAGCAGTACTTC. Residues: CAISAGTYEQYF.

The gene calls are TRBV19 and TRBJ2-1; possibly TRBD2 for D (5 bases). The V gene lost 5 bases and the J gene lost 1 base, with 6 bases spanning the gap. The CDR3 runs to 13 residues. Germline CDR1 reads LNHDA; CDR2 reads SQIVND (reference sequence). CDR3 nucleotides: TGTGCCAGTAGTTCGGGATCCTACAATGAGCAGTTCTTC. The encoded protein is CASSSGSYNEQFF.

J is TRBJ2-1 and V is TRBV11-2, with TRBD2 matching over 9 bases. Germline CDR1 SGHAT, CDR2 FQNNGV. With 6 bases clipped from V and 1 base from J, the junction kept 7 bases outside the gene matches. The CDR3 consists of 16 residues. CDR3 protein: CASRSLAGRSYNEQFF. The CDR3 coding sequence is TGTGCCAGCAGATCTCTAGCGGGGAGGTCCTACAATGAGCAGTTCTTC.

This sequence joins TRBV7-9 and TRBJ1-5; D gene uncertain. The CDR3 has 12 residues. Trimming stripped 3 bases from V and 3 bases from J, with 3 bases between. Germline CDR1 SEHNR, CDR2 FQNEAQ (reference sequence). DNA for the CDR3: TGTGCCAGCAGCTTGTACAATCAGCCCCAGCATTTT. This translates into CASSLYNQPQHF.

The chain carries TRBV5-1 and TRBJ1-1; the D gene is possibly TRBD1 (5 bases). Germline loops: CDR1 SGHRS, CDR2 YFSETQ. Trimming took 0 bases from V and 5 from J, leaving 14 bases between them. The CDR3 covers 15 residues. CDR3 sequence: CASSLAPGIGTEAFF. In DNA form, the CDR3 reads TGCGCCAGCAGCTTGGCCCCAGGGATTGGGACTGAAGCTTTCTTT. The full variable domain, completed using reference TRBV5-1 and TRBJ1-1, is KAGVTQTPRYLIKTRGQQVTLSCSPISGHRSVSWYQQTPGQGLQFLFEYFSETQRNKGNFPGRFSGRQFSNSRSEMNVSTLELGDSALYLCASSLAPGIGTEAFFGQGTRLTVV.

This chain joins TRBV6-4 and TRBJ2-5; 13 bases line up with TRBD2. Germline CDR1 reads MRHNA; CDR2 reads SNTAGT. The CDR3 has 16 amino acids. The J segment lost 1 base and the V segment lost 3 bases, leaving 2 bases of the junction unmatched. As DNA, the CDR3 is TGTGCCAGCAGTGAGGGGACTAGCGGGGCCCAAGAGACCCAGTACTTC. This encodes CASSEGTSGAQETQYF.